This paragraph covers one TCR beta chain sequence. It lacks a known antigen. It has no much larger one-base neighbor in the sample; base qualities were not kept. Different DNA sequences within this sample yield the same CDR3. The data were obtained in a study of shared clonotypes between healthy human individuals (dated by TCRdb to 2018 to 2020). With regard to the full study: Three men and a couple of women, aged 18 to 49 years, made up the cohort. For each donor, three plates each were used for CD4 naive and CD4 memory, two plates were used for CD8 naive, and one plate was used for CD8 memory. Libraries were prepared and TCR repertoires were sequenced by different laboratories using diverse techniques, in order to increase sequencing depth and limit assay-specific biases. Blood TCR repertoires of roughly five healthy adults were deeply sequenced to estimate repertoire size and the extent of clonotype sharing between individuals. Each donor's leukapheresis produced roughly between roughly 0.85 and 10 billion PBMCs. Overall study outcomes, separate from this receptor: Rarefaction of sorted-subset datasets indicated incomplete sequencing despite the large sequencing depth. Clonotypes shared by all four sorted-subset donors showed higher generation probabilities than non-shared clonotypes. The small number of donors limited the genetic and exposure-history diversity represented. Pairwise subsampling indicated that sequencing depth was expected to affect the degree of clonotype sharing among donors. Across a handful of donors, roughly 5% of naive CD4, roughly 3.4% of naive CD8, approximately 2.5% of memory CD4, and around 0.4% of memory CD8 clonotypes were shared. Naive subsets generally had larger estimated clonotype richness than memory subsets did. Sampling was restricted to blood, and TCR repertoires in tissue are likely to differ from TCR repertoires in blood.

Using the deep immunoSEQ assay, TCR CDR3 regions were amplified from genomic DNA by multiplex PCR. Extracted genomic DNA from each cell subset was spread evenly across all wells of several immunoSEQ 96-well plates, with each plate serving as a replicate. For sorted subsets, approximately 210 ng genomic DNA, equal to about 30,000 T cell genomes, was loaded into each replicate PCR. The purified libraries were quantified using a Qubit 3.0 fluorometer, sized with a Bioanalyzer 2100, and then quantified again using the KAPA Library Quantification kit. Every immunoSEQ 96-well plate was sequenced on a dedicated single-read 150-cycle Illumina NextSeq 550 flow cell. For the original study's pipeline: Because the immunoSEQ output included only junctional sequences and no quality scores, the filtering could not be the same as the filtering used for full-length reads. To assign V/J genes and CDR3, sequences were annotated against IMGT germline references using PyIR, a Python wrapper for IgBLAST v1.9. Reads were removed for weak V/J assignments (E-value above 1e-6), missing CDR3, stop codons, out-of-frame junctions, or ambiguous translated residues. V3J clonotypes were defined as sequences sharing an identical inferred V gene, J gene, and CDR3 amino acid sequence. To compute the percentage overlap between repertoires, the number of shared unique clonotypes was divided by the size of the smaller repertoire. Repertoire richness was assessed with RTK rarefaction, the Chao1 estimator, and Recon v2.1 estimates of unobserved clonotypes. OLGA was used to compute generation probabilities for all TCRbeta clonotypes that the gDNA method yielded from a handful of donors. This is the immuneACCESS table as TCRdb keeps it, with only in-frame sequences that have V and J called. A part of the clones is gone; compared with another copy, unresolved V genes explain less than half, and the rest is unexplained. Clone size and the V and J calls come from that table; the DNA yielded D and trimming. This sample is represented by a few million clones; 93% of them were singletons. Approximately 0.4% of the sample lies in the top ten.

Relative to germline, V is missing 3 bases and J is missing 1 base, with 1 base of the junction outside any gene match. The CDR3 sequence holds 15 residues, the cysteine and phenylalanine included. Only the CDR3 portion is preserved as DNA: 45 bases, with reading frame beginning at the first base. CDR1 KGHSH and CDR2 LQKENI are derived from the germline V gene. The donors were healthy, HIV-negative adults who had no recently reported acute infections or vaccinations. Every donor was a Caucasian adult living in Nashville, Tennessee, USA. CD4+ T cells were enriched through magnetic negative selection, after which naive cells were positively selected on CD45RA and the remaining negative fraction served as the memory subset. Blood was collected by leukapheresis, and PBMCs were isolated by Ficoll-Histopaque density gradient centrifugation and then cryopreserved in liquid nitrogen vapor phase. Analytical flow cytometry was used to check the purity and quantity of every magnetically sorted T cell population. From each sorted fraction, genomic DNA was isolated and quantified by UV absorbance on a Nanodrop 2000c.

The material sequenced was naive CD4+ T cells from PBMCs. According to the study, the label for this sample's cell subset or site signals: CD45RA+ positively selected. The receptor's source is a young man in good health. Some clones in this sample may be carry-over from other donors' samples. The chain joins TRBV18 to TRBJ2-3; 10 junctional bases match TRBD2. The DNA sequence follows: TGTGCCAGCTCACCCGGACTAGCGGGCACAGATACGCAGTATTTT. Its product reads: CASSPGLAGTDTQYF. The variable domain in full, with residues beyond the CDR3 obtained from the reference TRBV18 and TRBJ2-3 genes, is NAGVMQNPRHLVRRRGQEARLRCSPMKGHSHVYWYRQLPEEGLKFMVYLQKENIIDESGMPKERFSAEFPKEGPSILRIQQVVRGDSAAYFCASSPGLAGTDTQYFGPGTRLTVL.